This T cell receptor beta chain originates from a study of blood T cell repertoires in COVID-19. Sequenced by immunoSEQ multiplex PCR; TCRdb stores in-frame clones only, minus some. This sample has about 240,000 clones, with around nine tenths found just once. The CDR3 consists of 16 residues. CDR1 and CDR2 (germline): SGHDT, YYEEEE. Trimming cost V 4 bases and J 1 base, with 15 bases left between them. The TCR comes from a woman in her seventies with active or convalescent COVID-19. The specimen sequenced was peripheral blood. The V call is TRBV5-6, the J call TRBJ1-5; TRBD1 is a possible D gene (5 bases). The CDR3 sequence is CASSRRGFGSNQPQHF. CDR3 sequence (DNA): TGTGCCAGCAGCCGGAGGGGATTCGGAAGCAATCAGCCCCAGCATTTT.